This T cell receptor beta chain was identified during a study of T cell responses to AZD1222 COVID-19 vaccine. Study context: Whether given at about 4 or about 12 weeks, second doses were pooled.

The study, taken as a whole, reports: Nearly half of the spike-specific TCRs reportedly recognize variant regions that carry no mutations. With dominance at 160-218 and 743-854, vaccine-associated CD4 TCRs spanned spike.

The CDR3 is 15 residues long. Germline V gene sequence: CDR1 MDHEN, CDR2 SYDVKM. Trimming at V came to 4 bases and at J to 6 bases, leaving 5 bases not matched to a gene. This table comes from immunoSEQ multiplex PCR, and its TCRdb copy is limited to in-frame clones, with some not included. This sample has around 140,000 clones, with roughly nine tenths found just once. Comment on this clone: The antigen is undetermined.

This clonotype originated in an adult in good health. This rearrangement joins TRBV28 to TRBJ2-1, with 11 bases that match TRBD2. Sequenced here: peripheral blood, sampled on day 0 of AZD1222 vaccination. The CDR3 DNA follows: TGTGCCAGCAGTTCACTAGCGGGAGCTTTCAATGAGCAGTTCTTC. It codes for CASSSLAGAFNEQFF.